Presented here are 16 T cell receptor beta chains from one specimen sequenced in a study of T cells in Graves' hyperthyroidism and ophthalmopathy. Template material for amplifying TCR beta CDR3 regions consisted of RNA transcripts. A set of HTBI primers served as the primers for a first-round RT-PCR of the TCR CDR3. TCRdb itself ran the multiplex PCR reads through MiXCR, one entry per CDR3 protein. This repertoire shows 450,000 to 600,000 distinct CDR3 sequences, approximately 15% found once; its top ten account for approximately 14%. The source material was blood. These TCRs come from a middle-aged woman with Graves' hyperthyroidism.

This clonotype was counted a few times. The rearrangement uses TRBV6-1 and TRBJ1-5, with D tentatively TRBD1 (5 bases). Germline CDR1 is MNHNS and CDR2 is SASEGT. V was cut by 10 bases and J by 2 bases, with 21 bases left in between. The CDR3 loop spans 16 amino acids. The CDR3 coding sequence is TGTGCCACCCTTAAACTGGGGGAGGCGGGCAATCAGCCCCAGCATTTT. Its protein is CATLKLGEAGNQPQHF.

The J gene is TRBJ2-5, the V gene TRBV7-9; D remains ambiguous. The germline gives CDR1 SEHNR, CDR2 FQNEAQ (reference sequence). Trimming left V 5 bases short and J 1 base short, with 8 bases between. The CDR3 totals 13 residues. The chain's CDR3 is CASSPVRQETQYF. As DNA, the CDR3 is TGTGCCAGCAGCCCCGTTCGCCAAGAGACCCAGTACTTC.

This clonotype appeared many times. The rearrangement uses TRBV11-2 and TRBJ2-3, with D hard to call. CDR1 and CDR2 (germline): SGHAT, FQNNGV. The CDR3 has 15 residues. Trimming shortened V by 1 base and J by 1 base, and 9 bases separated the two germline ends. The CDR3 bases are TGTGCCAGCAGCTTAGGTAGAGTCGGCACAGATACGCAGTATTTT. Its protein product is CASSLGRVGTDTQYF.

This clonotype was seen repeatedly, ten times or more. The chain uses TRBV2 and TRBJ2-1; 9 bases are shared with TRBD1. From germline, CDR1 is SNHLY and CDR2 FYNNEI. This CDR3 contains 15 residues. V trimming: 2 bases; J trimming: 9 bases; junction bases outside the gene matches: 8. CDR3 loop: CASSETPGQGGEQFF. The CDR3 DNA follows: TGTGCCAGCAGTGAAACCCCGGGACAGGGCGGTGAGCAGTTCTTC.

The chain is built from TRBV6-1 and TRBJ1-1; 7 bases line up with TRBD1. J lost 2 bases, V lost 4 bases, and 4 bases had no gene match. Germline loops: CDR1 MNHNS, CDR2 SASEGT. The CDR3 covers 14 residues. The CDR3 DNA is TGTGCCAGCAGTGTCGACAGGGTAAACACTGAAGCTTTCTTT. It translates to CASSVDRVNTEAFF.

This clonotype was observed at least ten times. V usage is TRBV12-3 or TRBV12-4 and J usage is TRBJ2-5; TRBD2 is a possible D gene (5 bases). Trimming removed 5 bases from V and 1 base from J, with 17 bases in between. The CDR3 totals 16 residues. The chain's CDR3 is CASSPKRRTAQETQYF. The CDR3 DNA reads TGTGCCAGCAGTCCCAAGCGGCGGACGGCCCAAGAGACCCAGTACTTC.

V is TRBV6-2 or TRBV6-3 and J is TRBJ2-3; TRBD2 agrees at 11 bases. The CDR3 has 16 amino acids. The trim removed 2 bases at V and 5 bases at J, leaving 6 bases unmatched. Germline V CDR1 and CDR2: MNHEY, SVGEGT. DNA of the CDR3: TGTGCCAGCAGTTACGCGGGACTAGCGGAGGTAGATACGCAGTATTTT. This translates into CASSYAGLAEVDTQYF.

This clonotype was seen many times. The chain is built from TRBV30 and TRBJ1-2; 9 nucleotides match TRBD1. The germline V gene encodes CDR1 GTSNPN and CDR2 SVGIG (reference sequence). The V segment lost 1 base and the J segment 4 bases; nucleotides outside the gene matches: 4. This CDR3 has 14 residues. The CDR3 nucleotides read TGTGCCTGGAGTGGCGGGACAGGGTCCTATGGCTACACCTTC. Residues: CAWSGGTGSYGYTF.

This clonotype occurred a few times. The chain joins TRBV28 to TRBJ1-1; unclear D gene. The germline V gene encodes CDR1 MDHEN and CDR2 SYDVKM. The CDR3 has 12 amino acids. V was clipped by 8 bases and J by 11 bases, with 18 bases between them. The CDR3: CASGRAITGAFF. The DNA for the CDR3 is TGTGCCAGCGGGAGGGCCATTACCGGGGCTTTCTTT.

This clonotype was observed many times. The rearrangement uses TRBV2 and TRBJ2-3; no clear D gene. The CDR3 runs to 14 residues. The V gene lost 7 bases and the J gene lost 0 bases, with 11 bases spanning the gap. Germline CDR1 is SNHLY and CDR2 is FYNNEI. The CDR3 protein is CASTMGLSTDTQYF. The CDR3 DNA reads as TGTGCCAGCACTATGGGCCTTAGCACAGATACGCAGTATTTT.

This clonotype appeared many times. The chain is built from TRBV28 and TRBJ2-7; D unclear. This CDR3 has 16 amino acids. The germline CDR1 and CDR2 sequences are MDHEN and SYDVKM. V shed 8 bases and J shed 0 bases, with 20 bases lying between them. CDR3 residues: CASVSKRREISYEQYF. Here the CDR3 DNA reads TGTGCCAGCGTCTCCAAGCGTCGTGAGATCTCCTACGAGCAGTACTTC.

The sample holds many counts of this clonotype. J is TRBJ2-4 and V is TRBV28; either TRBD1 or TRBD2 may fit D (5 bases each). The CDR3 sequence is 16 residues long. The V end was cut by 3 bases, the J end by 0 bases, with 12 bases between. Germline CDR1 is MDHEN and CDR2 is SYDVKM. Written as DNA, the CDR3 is TGTGCCAGCAGTTTCGACAGACTATTAGCCAAAAACATTCAGTACTTC. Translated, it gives CASSFDRLLAKNIQYF.

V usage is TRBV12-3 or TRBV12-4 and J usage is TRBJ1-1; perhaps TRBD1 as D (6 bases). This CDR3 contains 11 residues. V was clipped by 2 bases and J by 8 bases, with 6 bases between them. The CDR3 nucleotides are TGTGCCAGCAGTTTACAGGGGGAAGCTTTCTTT. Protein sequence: CASSLQGEAFF.

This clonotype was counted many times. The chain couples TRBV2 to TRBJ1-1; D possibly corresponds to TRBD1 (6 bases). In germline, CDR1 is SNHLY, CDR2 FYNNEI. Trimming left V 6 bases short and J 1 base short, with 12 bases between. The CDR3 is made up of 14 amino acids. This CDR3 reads CASRGGRTNTEAFF. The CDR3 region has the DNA TGTGCCAGCAGGGGGGGGCGGACGAACACTGAAGCTTTCTTT.

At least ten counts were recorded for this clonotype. The CDR3 is CASSPGHIDAFF. In DNA, the CDR3 is TGTGCCAGCAGCCCGGGCCACATCGACGCTTTCTTT. The rearrangement links TRBV2 to TRBJ1-1; D gene ambiguous. V gave up 6 bases and J gave up 11 bases, with 16 bases separating them. This CDR3 is 12 amino acids long. Germline V gives CDR1 SNHLY, CDR2 FYNNEI. The full variable domain, rest sourced from reference TRBV2 and TRBJ1-1, is EPEVTQTPSHQVTQMGQEVILRCVPISNHLYFYWYRQILGQKVEFLVSFYNNEISEKSEIFDDQFSVERPDGSNFTLKIRSTKLEDSAMYFCASSPGHIDAFFGQGTRLTVV.

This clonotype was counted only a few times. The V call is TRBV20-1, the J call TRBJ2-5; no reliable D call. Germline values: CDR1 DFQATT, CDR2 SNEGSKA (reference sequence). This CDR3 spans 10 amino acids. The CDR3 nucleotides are TGCAGCGGGTCCCAAGAGACCCAGTACTTC. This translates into CSGSQETQYF.